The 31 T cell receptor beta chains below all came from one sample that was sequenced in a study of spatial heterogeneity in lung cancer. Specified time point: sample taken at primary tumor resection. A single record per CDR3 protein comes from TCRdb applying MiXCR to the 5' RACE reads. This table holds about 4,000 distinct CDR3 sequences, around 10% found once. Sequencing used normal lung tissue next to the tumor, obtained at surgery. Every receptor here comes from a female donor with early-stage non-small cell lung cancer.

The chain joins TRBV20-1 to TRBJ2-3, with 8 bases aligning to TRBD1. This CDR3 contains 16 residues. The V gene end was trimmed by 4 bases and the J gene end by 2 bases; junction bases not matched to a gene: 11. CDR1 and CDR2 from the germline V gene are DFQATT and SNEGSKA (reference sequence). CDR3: CSAKSQRTGFTDTQYF. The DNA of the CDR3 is TGCAGTGCTAAGAGCCAAAGGACAGGGTTCACAGATACGCAGTATTTT.

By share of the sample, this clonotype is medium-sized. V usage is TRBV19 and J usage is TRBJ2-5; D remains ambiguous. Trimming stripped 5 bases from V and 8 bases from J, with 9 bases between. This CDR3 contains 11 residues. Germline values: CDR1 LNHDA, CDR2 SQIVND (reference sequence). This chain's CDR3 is CASSVGFTQYF. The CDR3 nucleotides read TGTGCCAGTAGTGTGGGGTTCACCCAGTACTTC.

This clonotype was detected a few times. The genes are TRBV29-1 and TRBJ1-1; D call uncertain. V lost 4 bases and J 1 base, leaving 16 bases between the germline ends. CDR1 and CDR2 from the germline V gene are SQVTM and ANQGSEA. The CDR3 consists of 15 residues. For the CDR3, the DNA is TGCAGCGTTGTGGGAGCGGAAGGGTGGAACACTGAAGCTTTCTTT. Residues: CSVVGAEGWNTEAFF.

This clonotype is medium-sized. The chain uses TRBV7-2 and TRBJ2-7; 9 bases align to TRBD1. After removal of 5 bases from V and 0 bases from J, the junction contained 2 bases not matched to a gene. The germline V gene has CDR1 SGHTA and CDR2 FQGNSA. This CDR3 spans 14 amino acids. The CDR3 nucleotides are TGTGCCAGCAGCCTGACAGGGGGCTCCTACGAGCAGTACTTC. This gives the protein CASSLTGGSYEQYF.

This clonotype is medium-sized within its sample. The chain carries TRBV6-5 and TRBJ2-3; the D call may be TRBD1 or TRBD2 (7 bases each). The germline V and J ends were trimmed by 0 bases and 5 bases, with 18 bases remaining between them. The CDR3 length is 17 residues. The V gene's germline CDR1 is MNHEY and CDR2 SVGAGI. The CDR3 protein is CASSYSLRGGSGDTQYF. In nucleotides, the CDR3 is TGTGCCAGCAGTTACTCCCTCAGGGGGGGGAGCGGAGATACGCAGTATTTT.

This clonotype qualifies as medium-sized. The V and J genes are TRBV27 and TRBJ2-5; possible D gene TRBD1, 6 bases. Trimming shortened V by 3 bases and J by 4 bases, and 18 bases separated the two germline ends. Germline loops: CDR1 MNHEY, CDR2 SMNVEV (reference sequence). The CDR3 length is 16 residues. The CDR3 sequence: CASSLSFTGPPETQYF. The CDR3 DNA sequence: TGTGCCAGCAGTTTGTCCTTTACAGGGCCCCCAGAGACCCAGTACTTC.

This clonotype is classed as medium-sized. CDR3 bases: TGTGCCAGTCGGGGGTTCAGCGACCCCGCCGGAGATACGCAGTATTTT. Protein sequence: CASRGFSDPAGDTQYF. The chain carries TRBV19 and TRBJ2-3; maybe TRBD2 (6 bases). V was pared by 8 bases and J by 5 bases, with 23 bases between. The CDR3 contains 16 residues. Germline lookup yields CDR1 LNHDA and CDR2 SQIVND (reference sequence).

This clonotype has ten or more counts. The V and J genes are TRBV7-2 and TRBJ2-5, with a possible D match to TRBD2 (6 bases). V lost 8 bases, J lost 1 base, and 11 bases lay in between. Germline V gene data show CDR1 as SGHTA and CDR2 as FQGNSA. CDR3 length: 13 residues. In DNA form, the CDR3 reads TGTGCCAGCGCCCGGGACTCCCAAGAGACCCAGTACTTC. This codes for CASARDSQETQYF. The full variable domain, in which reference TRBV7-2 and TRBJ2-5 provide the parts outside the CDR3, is GAGVSQSPSNKVTEKGKDVELRCDPISGHTALYWYRQSLGQGLEFLIYFQGNSAPDKSGLPSDRFSAERTGGSVSTLTIQRTQQEDSAVYLCASARDSQETQYFGPGTRLLVL.

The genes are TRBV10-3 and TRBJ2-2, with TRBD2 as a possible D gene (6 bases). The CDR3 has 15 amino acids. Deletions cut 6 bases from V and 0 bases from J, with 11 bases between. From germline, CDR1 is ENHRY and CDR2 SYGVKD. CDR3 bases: TGTGCCATCAGGGAGGGGACCGCGAACACCGGGGAGCTGTTTTTT. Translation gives CAIREGTANTGELFF.

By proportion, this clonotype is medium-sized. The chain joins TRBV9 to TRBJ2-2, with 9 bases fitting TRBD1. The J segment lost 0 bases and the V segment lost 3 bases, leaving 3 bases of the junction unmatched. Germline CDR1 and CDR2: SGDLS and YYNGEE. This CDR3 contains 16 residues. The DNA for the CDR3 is TGTGCCAGCAGCGAGGGACAGGGTTCGAACACCGGGGAGCTGTTTTTT. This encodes CASSEGQGSNTGELFF.

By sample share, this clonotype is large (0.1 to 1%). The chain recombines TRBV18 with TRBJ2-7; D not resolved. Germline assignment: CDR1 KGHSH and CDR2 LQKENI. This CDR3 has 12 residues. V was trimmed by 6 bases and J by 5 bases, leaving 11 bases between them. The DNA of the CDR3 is TGTGCCAGCTCCCCCTCTTCCCACGAGCAGTACTTC. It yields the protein CASSPSSHEQYF.

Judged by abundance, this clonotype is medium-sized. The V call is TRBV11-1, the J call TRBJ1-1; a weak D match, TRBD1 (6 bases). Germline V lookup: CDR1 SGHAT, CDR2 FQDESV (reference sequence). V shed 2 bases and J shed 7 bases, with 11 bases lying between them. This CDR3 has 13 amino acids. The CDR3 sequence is CASSLYGGSEAFF. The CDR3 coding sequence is TGTGCCAGCAGCTTATACGGGGGCAGTGAAGCTTTCTTT.

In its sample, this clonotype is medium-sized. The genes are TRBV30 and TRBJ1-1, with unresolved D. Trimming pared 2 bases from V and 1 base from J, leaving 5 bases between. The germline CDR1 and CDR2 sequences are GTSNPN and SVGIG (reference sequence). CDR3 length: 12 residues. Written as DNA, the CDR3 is TGTGCCTGGAGTCTAGGGAACACTGAAGCTTTCTTT. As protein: CAWSLGNTEAFF. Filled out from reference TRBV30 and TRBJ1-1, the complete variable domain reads SQTIHQWPATLVQPVGSPLSLECTVEGTSNPNLYWYRQAAGRGLQLLFYSVGIGQISSEVPQNLSASRPQDRQFILSSKKLLLSDSGFYLCAWSLGNTEAFFGQGTRLTVV.

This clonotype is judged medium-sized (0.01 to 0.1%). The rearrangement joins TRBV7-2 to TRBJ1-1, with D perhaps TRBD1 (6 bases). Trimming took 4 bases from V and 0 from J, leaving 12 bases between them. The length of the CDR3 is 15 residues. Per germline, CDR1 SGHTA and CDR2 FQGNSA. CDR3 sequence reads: CASSSVGAMNTEAFF. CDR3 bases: TGTGCCAGCAGCTCAGTGGGGGCTATGAACACTGAAGCTTTCTTT.

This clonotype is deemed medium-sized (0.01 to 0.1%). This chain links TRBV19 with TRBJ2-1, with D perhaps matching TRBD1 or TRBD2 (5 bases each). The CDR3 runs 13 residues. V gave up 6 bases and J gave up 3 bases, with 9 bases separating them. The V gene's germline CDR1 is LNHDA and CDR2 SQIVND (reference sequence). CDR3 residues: CASRGDDYNEQFF. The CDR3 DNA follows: TGTGCCAGTAGGGGGGACGACTACAATGAGCAGTTCTTC.

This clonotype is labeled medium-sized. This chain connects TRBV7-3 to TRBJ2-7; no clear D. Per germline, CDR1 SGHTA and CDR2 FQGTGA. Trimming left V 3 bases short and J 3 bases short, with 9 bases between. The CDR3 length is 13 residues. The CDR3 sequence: CASSFSGSYEQYF. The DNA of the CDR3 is TGTGCCAGCAGCTTTTCCGGTAGCTACGAGCAGTACTTC. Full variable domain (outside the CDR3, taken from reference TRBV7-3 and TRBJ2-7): GAGVSQTPSNKVTEKGKYVELRCDPISGHTALYWYRQSLGQGPEFLIYFQGTGAADDSGLPNDRFFAVRPEGSVSTLKIQRTERGDSAVYLCASSFSGSYEQYFGPGTRLTVT.

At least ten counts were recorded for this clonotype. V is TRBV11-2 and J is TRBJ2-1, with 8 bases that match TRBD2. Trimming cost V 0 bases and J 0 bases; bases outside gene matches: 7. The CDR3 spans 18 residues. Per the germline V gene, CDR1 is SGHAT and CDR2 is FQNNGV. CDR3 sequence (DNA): TGTGCCAGCAGCTTAGATCTCACCGGGACTAGCTCCTACAATGAGCAGTTCTTC. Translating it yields CASSLDLTGTSSYNEQFF.

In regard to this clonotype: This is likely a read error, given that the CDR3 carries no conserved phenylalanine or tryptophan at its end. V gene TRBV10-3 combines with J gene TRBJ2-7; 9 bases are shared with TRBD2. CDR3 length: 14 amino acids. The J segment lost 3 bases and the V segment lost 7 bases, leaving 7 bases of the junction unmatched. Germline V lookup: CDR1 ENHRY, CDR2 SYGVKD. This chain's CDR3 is CAIMGTSSSYEQYL. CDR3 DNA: TGTGCCATCATGGGGACTAGCAGCAGCTACGAGCAGTACCTC.

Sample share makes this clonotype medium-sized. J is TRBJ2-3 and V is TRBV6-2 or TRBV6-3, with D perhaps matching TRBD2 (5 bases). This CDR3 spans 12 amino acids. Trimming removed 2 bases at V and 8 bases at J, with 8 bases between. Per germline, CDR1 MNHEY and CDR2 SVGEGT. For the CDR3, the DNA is TGTGCCAGCAGTTACACTAGGTCTACGCAGTATTTT. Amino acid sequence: CASSYTRSTQYF.

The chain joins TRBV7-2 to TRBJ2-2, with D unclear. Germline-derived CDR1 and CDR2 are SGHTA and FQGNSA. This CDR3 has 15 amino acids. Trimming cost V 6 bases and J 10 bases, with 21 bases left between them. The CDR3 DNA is TGTGCCAGCAGTTACATGGGCGCGGATACCAAGGAGCTGTTTTTT. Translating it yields CASSYMGADTKELFF.

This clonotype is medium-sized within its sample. CDR3 coding DNA: TGTGCCAGCTCGCCCAGGGGTGAGACTGAAGCTTTCTTT. This sequence encodes CASSPRGETEAFF. The gene calls are TRBV18 and TRBJ1-1, with D maybe TRBD1 (6 bases). Germline V gene data show CDR1 as KGHSH and CDR2 as LQKENI. V shed 6 bases and J shed 5 bases, with 13 bases lying between them. This CDR3 has 13 residues.

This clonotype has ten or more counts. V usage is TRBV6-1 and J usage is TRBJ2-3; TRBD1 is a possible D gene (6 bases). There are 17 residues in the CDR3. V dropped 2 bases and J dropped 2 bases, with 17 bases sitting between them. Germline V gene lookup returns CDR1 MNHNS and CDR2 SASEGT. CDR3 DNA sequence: TGTGCCAGCAGTGAAACGATGCAGGGGATTAACACAGATACGCAGTATTTT. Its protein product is CASSETMQGINTDTQYF.

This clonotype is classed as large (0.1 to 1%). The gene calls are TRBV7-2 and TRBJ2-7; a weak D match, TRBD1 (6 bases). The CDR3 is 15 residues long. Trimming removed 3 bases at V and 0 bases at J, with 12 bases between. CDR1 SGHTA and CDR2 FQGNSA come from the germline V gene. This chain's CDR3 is CASSLTGVSSYEQYF. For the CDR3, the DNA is TGTGCCAGCAGCTTGACAGGTGTCAGCTCCTACGAGCAGTACTTC.

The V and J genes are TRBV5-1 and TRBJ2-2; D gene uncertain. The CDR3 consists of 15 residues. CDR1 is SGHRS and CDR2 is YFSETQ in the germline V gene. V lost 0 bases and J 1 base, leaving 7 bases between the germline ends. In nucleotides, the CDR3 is TGCGCCAGCAGCTTGGGGCAGCTGAACACCGGGGAGCTGTTTTTT. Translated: CASSLGQLNTGELFF. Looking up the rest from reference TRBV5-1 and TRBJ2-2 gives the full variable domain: KAGVTQTPRYLIKTRGQQVTLSCSPISGHRSVSWYQQTPGQGLQFLFEYFSETQRNKGNFPGRFSGRQFSNSRSEMNVSTLELGDSALYLCASSLGQLNTGELFFGEGSRLTVL.

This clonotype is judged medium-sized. The chain's CDR3 is CASSPTPRGLSNQPQHF. The DNA of the CDR3 is TGTGCCAGCAGTCCGACACCACGGGGATTGAGCAATCAGCCCCAGCATTTT. The chain uses TRBV6-5 and TRBJ1-5; D is undetermined. V was shortened by 5 bases and J by 1 base, with 18 bases between the two germline ends. Germline values: CDR1 MNHEY, CDR2 SVGAGI. CDR3 length: 17 amino acids.

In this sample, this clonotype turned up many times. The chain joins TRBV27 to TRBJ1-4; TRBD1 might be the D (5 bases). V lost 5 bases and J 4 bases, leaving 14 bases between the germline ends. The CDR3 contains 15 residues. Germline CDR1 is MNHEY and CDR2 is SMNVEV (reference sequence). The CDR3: CASSDADRSNEKLFF. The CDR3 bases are TGTGCCAGCAGTGATGCCGACAGAAGTAATGAAAAACTGTTTTTT.

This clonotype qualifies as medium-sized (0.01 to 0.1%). The CDR3 is CASQRGRDNEQFF. CDR3 DNA sequence: TGTGCCAGCCAACGGGGGAGGGACAATGAGCAGTTCTTC. This chain links TRBV11-1 with TRBJ2-1; TRBD2 aligns across 7 bases. V shed 8 bases and J 5 bases; nucleotides not matched to a gene: 6. CDR3 size: 13 residues. Germline V lookup: CDR1 SGHAT, CDR2 FQDESV (reference sequence).

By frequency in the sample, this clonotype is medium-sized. CDR3 nucleotides: TGTGCCAGCAGCTTGGAATCTGGGGCCAACGTCCTGACTTTC. It yields the protein CASSLESGANVLTF. The chain has TRBV7-6 and TRBJ2-6; D is ambiguous. The ends were cut back, 3 bases at V and 1 base at J, with 4 bases in the middle. The CDR3 contains 14 residues. CDR1 and CDR2 (germline): SGHVS, FNYEAQ.

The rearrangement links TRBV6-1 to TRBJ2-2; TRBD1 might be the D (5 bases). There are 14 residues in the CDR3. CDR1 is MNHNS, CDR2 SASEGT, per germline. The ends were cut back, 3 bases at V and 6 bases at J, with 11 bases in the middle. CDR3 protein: CASSEPTAPGELFF. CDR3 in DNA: TGTGCCAGCAGTGAGCCGACAGCCCCCGGGGAGCTGTTTTTT.

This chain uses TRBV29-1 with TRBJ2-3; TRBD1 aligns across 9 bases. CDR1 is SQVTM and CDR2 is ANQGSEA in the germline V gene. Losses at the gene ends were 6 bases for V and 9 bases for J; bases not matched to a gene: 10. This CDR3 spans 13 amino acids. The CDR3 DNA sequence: TGCAGCGTGGGGACGAAGACAGGGGGGACGCAGTATTTT. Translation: CSVGTKTGGTQYF.

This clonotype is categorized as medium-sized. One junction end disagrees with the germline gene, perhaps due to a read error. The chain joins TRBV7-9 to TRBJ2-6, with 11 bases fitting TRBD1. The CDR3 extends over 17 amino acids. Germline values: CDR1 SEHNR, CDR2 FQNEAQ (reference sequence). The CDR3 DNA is TGTGCCAGCGGCTTAGGGACAGGGGGCTCTGGGGCCAACGTCCTGACTTTC. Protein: CASGLGTGGSGANVLTF.